This entry is about one T cell receptor (beta chain). Its specific antigen is unknown. No base quality values were provided; no much bigger clone lies one nucleotide off. The data are from a study of CD8+ T cells in alopecia areata (dated by TCRdb to the late 2010s). Context from the whole study: Treated patients were enrolled in an open-label pilot trial of oral tofacitinib, 5 to 10 mg twice daily, for moderate-to-severe alopecia areata. Patients received tofacitinib for 6 to 18 months and were then followed off drug for 6 months to check for delayed response and recurrence. Disease severity in treated patients was measured with the SALT score, which quantifies the percentage of affected scalp surface area. High-throughput TCRbeta sequencing was used to examine T cell clonal expansion in alopecia areata in both the C3H/HeJ mouse model and human patients. In humans, TCRbeta sequencing was performed on scalp tissue and on sorted CD4+ and CD8+ peripheral blood T cells from healthy controls and from patients with patchy or totalis/universalis alopecia areata. Biopsies were taken from tofacitinib-treated patients at baseline and at 4 and 24 weeks of treatment, and a later scalp biopsy was taken in several of the tofacitinib-treated patients. Scalp clonality was compared among normal scalp (n=4), patchy alopecia areata scalp (n=8), and alopecia totalis/universalis scalp (n=8). RNA came from the PAXgene miRNA kit for fixed scalp, the miRNeasy kit for PBMCs, and the RNeasy kit for mouse skin. immunoSEQ multiplex PCR using 35 Vbeta forward primers and 13 Jbeta reverse primers was used to amplify TCRbeta CDR3 regions. Results and caveats for the whole study, not just this receptor: During tofacitinib treatment, many expanded lesional clones stuck around in both scalp and blood, and this persistence may partly explain why relapse happens after treatment is stopped. Compared with normal scalp, lesional scalp had higher clonality and more expanded CD8+ clones, particularly in alopecia totalis/universalis, a pattern that suggests antigenic drive. Unlike mouse skin, where gammadelta T cells dominate, normal human skin contains resident alphabeta T cells that get sequenced too, which complicates analysis of the scalp TCR repertoire. Tofacitinib significantly lowered scalp clonality and the number of expanded CD8+ clones among the top 100 scalp clones. Because the treated cohort was small and had only one nonresponder, larger studies are needed to examine links between baseline CD8+ expansion and response. Shared TCR sequences between patients were less evident than in mice, which may be partly attributable to HLA diversity in the patient population.

Sample treatment or condition, as interpreted from the label and publication: oral pan-JAK inhibitor, 5-10 mg twice daily. Lesional scalp punch biopsies and peripheral blood were obtained from alopecia areata patients. PBMCs were isolated by density centrifugation and stained for CD3, CD4 and CD8, and CD4+ and CD8+ T cells were sorted on a FACSAria. The CDR3 holds 17 amino acids from the cysteine to the phenylalanine. Only the CDR3 region is kept as DNA, spanning 51 bases read in frame from base 1. V is pared back by 1 base and J by 1 base, with 14 bases lying between the germline termini. According to the germline V gene, CDR1 reads SGHVS and CDR2 reads FQNEAQ. Libraries were prepared through the immunoSEQ multiplex PCR assay. RNA was extracted from all samples and reverse transcribed into cDNA, which served as template for TCR sequencing. First-strand cDNA was synthesized using SuperScript III with a 2:1 mix of oligo-dT and random hexamers. A synthetic immune receptor repertoire was used to gauge amplification bias, and whatever bias remained was removed computationally. The study's own analysis went as follows. Raw reads were preprocessed to remove errors, and CDR3 was defined by IMGT conventions from the conserved cysteine to phenylalanine. Clonality was calculated as 1 minus Shannon entropy normalized by log2 of the number of productive unique TCRs. CD4 or CD8 identity of scalp clones was inferred by cross-referencing scalp TCRbeta sequences with sorted blood CD4 and CD8 repertoires. Not all clones reach the TCRdb copy of this immuneACCESS table, which keeps in-frame sequences only. Checked studies attribute under half of the gap to unresolved V genes and leave the rest unexplained. V and J calls and clone size are as listed in that table; D and trimming were resolved from the DNA. For this sample there are 100,000 or so clones; about 60% appear just once. The top ten constitute approximately 16% of the sample.

The sequences come from CD8+ T cells sorted from blood, collected at approximately week 55, from a patient treated with tofacitinib. The source of this sequence is a human donor with alopecia areata. This receptor chain uses TRBV7-8 and TRBJ1-5; the D gene lacks a confident call. The nucleotide sequence reads TGTGCCAGCAGCTTAGGGCCAAGGACGGCCAGCAATCAGCCCCAGCATTTT. Translation gives CASSLGPRTASNQPQHF.